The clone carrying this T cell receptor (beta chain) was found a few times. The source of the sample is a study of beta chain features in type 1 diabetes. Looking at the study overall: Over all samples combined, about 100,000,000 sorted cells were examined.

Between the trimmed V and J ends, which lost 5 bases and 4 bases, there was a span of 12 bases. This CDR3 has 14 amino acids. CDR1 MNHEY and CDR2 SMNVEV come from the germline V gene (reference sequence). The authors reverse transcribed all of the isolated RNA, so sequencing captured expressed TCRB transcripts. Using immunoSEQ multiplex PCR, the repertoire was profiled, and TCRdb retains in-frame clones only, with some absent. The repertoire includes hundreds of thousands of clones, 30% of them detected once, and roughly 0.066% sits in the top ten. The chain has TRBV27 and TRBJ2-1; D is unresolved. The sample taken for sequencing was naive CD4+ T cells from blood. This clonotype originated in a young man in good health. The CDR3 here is CASSRVGRYNEQFF. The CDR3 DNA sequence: TGTGCCAGCAGTAGGGTCGGCCGTTACAATGAGCAGTTCTTC.